The table lists the clone carrying this TCR beta chain with a few counts. Its antigen is unknown. CDR1 LNHDA and CDR2 SQIVND come from the germline V gene (reference sequence). This CDR3 is 17 amino acids long. V lost 4 bases to trimming and J lost 2 bases, with 18 bases between them. This specimen belongs to a study of T cell repertoires in cytomegalovirus infection. The overall study: Newly reported HLA-C-restricted and thoroughly characterized HLA-B-restricted CMV epitopes were employed. CMV infection and matching HLA type were both indicated by public TCR beta signatures. Study observations and caveats: Cumulative frequency of public TCR beta families picked out carriers of CMV plus the relevant HLA. In two of eight donors, the top clonotype was HLA-C-restricted CMV-specific.

TCRdb re-analysed the reads in MiXCR, keeping a single row per CDR3 protein. The sample shows hundreds of thousands of distinct CDR3 sequences, under 45% of them seen only once. The sequencing here drew on cultured PBMCs, taken from culture after CMV antigen stimulation. The TCR comes from a human donor in good health (CMV status not recorded). Some clones in this sample may be carry-over from other donors' samples. The chain carries TRBV19 and TRBJ1-5; D not resolved. CDR3 nucleotides: TGTGCCAGTAGTAACCCCCCCACCGGATCAGGCAATCAGCCCCAGCATTTT. Its protein product is CASSNPPTGSGNQPQHF.